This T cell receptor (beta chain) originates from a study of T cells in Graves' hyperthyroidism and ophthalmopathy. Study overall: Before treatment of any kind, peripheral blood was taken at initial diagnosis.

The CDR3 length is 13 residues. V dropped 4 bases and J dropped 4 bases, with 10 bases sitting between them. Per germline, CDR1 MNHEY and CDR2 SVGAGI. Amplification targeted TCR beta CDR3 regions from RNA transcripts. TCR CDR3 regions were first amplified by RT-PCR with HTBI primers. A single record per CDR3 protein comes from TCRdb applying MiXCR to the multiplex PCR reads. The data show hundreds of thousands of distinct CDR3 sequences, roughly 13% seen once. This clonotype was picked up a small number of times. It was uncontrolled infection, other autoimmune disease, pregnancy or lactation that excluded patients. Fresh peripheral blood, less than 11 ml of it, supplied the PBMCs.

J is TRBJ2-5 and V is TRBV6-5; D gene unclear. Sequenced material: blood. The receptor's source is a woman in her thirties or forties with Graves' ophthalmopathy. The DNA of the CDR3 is TGTGCCAGCAGTTCCGTTCTCGGAGAGACCCAGTACTTC. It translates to CASSSVLGETQYF.